This is a list of T cell receptor beta chains from one sample in a study of T cell responses to AZD1222 COVID-19 vaccine. Assay: immunoSEQ multiplex PCR; the TCRdb copy retains only in-frame clones and omits some. The table records approximately 100,000 clones, around 94% of them present only once. The sample in question was peripheral blood, obtained on day 0 of AZD1222 vaccination. These receptors were obtained from an adult in good health. Both conserved end residues are part of each CDR3. The D gene is left open where the match is weak. Expanded clones are given a class, and other clones once, few, many or no size at all.

j_call	v_call	d_call	clone_size	cdr3_nt	cdr3_aa
TRBJ1-5	TRBV19	-	-	TGTGCCAGTAGTATAGATACGGCCCGGGACATTGATCAGCCCCAGCATTTT	CASSIDTARDIDQPQHF
TRBJ1-4	TRBV11-2	-	-	TGTGCCAGCAGCTCAACTTGGGGAGATGAAAAACTGTTTTTT	CASSSTWGDEKLFF
TRBJ1-3	TRBV11-2	-	once	TGTGCCAGCAGCCCCTCCGTGGGAGAATCTGGAAACACCATATATTTT	CASSPSVGESGNTIYF
TRBJ1-5	TRBV28	-	-	TGTGCCAGCAGTTTATTTGGGAGCAATCAGCCCCAGCATTTT	CASSLFGSNQPQHF
TRBJ2-7	TRBV28	TRBD2	-	TGTGCCAGCAGTTTTGGGACTACCCTCCCCTACGAGCAGTACTTC	CASSFGTTLPYEQYF
TRBJ2-5	TRBV19	-	-	TGTGCCAGTAGTATTGAAGGGATTCGCGAGACCCAGTACTTC	CASSIEGIRETQYF
TRBJ2-7	TRBV14	TRBD1	-	TGTGCCAGCAGCCGAGACAGGGGGCCCTACGAGCAGTACTTC	CASSRDRGPYEQYF
TRBJ2-6	TRBV15	-	-	TGTGCCACCAGGACGTCGTCTGGGGCCAACGTCCTGACTTTC	CATRTSSGANVLTF
TRBJ1-5	TRBV6-5	-	-	TGTGCCAGCAGCCGCGACAGGTCCGGCAATCAGCCCCAGCATTTT	CASSRDRSGNQPQHF
TRBJ1-6	TRBV10-3	-	-	TGTGCCATCAGTGAGGGAGGGGAGGATAATTCACCCCTCCACTTT	CAISEGGEDNSPLHF
TRBJ1-1	TRBV7-6	-	once	TGTGCCAGCAGCTACGGACGGACGAACACTGAAGCTTTCTTT	CASSYGRTNTEAFF
TRBJ2-7	TRBV7-9	-	-	TGTGCCAGCAGCCTATTTGGCGGGCGGAGAGATTACGAGCAGTACTTC	CASSLFGGRRDYEQYF
TRBJ1-1	TRBV5-1	-	-	TGCGCCAGCAGCTTGGACGGGGGAACCACTGAAGCTTTCTTT	CASSLDGGTTEAFF
TRBJ1-3	TRBV6-5	-	-	TGTGCCAGCAGTCCCTCTCACAGGGACACCATATATTTT	CASSPSHRDTIYF
TRBJ1-5	TRBV10-3	-	-	TGTGCCATCAGACAGGGTAGCAATCAGCCCCAGCATTTT	CAIRQGSNQPQHF
TRBJ1-2	TRBV28	-	-	TGTGCCAGCGGTCCCCATTGGAACTACACCTTC	CASGPHWNYTF
TRBJ1-1	TRBV28	-	-	TGTGCCAGCACCCCTAAAATAGGAGCTCGGACGCCCATGAACACTGAAGCTTTCTTT	CASTPKIGARTPMNTEAFF
TRBJ2-7	TRBV7-9	-	-	TGTGCCAGCAGCTCACCGACAGGAGTGTACGAGCAGTACTTC	CASSSPTGVYEQYF
TRBJ2-1	TRBV5-4	TRBD2	-	TGTGCCAGCAGCTTGGGCGGGAGCTCCTACAATGAGCAGTTCTTC	CASSLGGSSYNEQFF
TRBJ2-7	TRBV4-1	-	-	TGCGCCAGCAGCCAAGATCTGGAGCTCGAGCAGTACTTC	CASSQDLELEQYF
TRBJ1-4	TRBV19	-	-	TGTGCCAGTAGTATCGGAGGGGCGGTTAATGAAAAACTGTTTTTT	CASSIGGAVNEKLFF
TRBJ2-6	TRBV7-3	TRBD2	-	TGTGCCAGCAGCGCAGCCGGGACTAGCTACTTCTCTGGGGCCAACGTCCTGACTTTC	CASSAAGTSYFSGANVLTF
TRBJ2-2	TRBV28	-	-	TGTGCCAGCAGTTTGGACACCGGGGAGCTGTTTTTT	CASSLDTGELFF
TRBJ1-3	TRBV12-5	-	-	TGTGCTAGTGGAGGGGCAACCTCTGGAAACACCATATATTTT	CASGGATSGNTIYF